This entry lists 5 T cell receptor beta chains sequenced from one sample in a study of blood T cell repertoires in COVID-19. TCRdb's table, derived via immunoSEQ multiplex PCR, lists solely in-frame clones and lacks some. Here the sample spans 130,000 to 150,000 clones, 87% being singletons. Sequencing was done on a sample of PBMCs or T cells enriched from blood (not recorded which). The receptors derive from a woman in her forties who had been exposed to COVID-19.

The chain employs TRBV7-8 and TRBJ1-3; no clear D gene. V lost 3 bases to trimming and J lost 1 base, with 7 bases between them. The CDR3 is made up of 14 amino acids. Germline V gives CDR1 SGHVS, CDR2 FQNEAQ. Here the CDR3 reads CASSFAGSGNTIYF. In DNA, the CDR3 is TGTGCCAGCAGCTTTGCGGGGTCTGGAAACACCATATATTTT.

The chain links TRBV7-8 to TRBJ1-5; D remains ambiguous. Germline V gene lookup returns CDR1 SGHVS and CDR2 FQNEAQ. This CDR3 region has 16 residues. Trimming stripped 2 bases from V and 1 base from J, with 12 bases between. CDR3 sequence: CASSLSGVGSNQPQHF. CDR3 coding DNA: TGTGCCAGCAGCTTAAGCGGGGTAGGGAGCAATCAGCCCCAGCATTTT.

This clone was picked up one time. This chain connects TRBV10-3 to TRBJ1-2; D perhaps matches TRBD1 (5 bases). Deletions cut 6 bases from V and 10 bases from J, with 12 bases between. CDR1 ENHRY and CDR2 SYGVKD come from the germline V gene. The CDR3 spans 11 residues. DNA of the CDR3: TGTGCCATCAGCCTACAGGATTCCTACACCTTC. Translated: CAISLQDSYTF.

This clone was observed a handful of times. The CDR3 protein is CASSGGVGSREKLFF. The CDR3 coding sequence is TGTGCCAGCAGCGGTGGGGTAGGGAGTAGGGAAAAACTGTTTTTT. The chain has TRBV9 and TRBJ1-4; D is undetermined. V was cut by 3 bases and J by 8 bases, with 17 bases left in between. In germline, CDR1 is SGDLS, CDR2 YYNGEE. This CDR3 is built from 15 residues.

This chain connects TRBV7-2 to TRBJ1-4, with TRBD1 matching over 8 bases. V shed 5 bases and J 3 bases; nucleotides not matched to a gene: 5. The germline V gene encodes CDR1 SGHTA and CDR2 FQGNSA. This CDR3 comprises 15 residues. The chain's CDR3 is CASSVDRGSNEKLFF. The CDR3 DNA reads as TGTGCCAGCAGCGTAGACAGGGGATCTAATGAAAAACTGTTTTTT.